These 18 T cell receptor beta chains were sequenced from one sample in a study of T cell repertoires in cytomegalovirus infection. TCRdb ran MiXCR on the reads and lists one entry per CDR3 protein. The sample contains 490,000 or so distinct CDR3 sequences, about 10% of which appear only once. The sequenced sample was PBMCs. The receptors come from a human donor in good health (CMV status not recorded). Some clones in this sample may be carry-over from other donors' samples.

This clonotype has just a few counts. The genes are TRBV20-1 and TRBJ2-7, with D possibly TRBD2 on 7 matching bases. CDR3 size: 19 residues. The V and J ends lost 2 bases and 4 bases respectively, with 30 bases between them. Germline V gives CDR1 DFQATT, CDR2 SNEGSKA (reference sequence). CDR3 coding DNA: TGCAGTGCTAGACCCGCCAGGGGCGGGGGAGTTTCAGACCTGTACGAGCAGTACTTC. It yields the protein CSARPARGGGVSDLYEQYF.

The chain is built from TRBV6-2 or TRBV6-3 and TRBJ2-1; weak D call: TRBD2 (6 bases). The CDR3 extends over 16 amino acids. Deletions cut 7 bases from V and 9 bases from J, with 25 bases between. Germline-derived CDR1 and CDR2 are MNHEY and SVGEGT. Written as DNA, the CDR3 is TGTGCCAGCACCAACTTTCGGGACTCCCGAGAGAGTGAGCAGTTCTTC. Amino acid sequence: CASTNFRDSRESEQFF.

This clonotype was observed at least ten times. V is TRBV27 and J is TRBJ2-2, with TRBD1 matching over 7 bases. The V and J ends lost 4 bases and 3 bases, in that order; junction bases with no gene match: 5. CDR1 is MNHEY and CDR2 is SMNVEV in the germline V gene (reference sequence). CDR3 length equals 15 residues. CDR3: CASSYKGAYTGELFF. The CDR3 DNA sequence: TGTGCCAGCAGTTATAAGGGGGCCTACACCGGGGAGCTGTTTTTT.

This clonotype appeared a few times. The genes are TRBV20-1 and TRBJ2-2; D is undetermined. Looked up from germline, CDR1 is DFQATT and CDR2 is SNEGSKA (reference sequence). The V end lost 5 bases, the J end lost 3 bases, and 4 bases lay between the germline ends. The CDR3 is 11 amino acids. The CDR3 loop is CSAPYTGELFF. CDR3 DNA: TGCAGTGCTCCCTACACCGGGGAGCTGTTTTTT.

This clonotype has a count of ten or more. The V gene is TRBV7-2, the J gene TRBJ2-2, with 12 bases lining up with TRBD2. V lost 1 base, J lost 5 bases, and 5 bases stayed unmatched. CDR1 and CDR2 (germline): SGHTA, FQGNSA. CDR3 length equals 17 residues. This CDR3 is CASSLGLAGGTTGELFF. The CDR3 nucleotides read TGTGCCAGCAGCTTAGGGCTAGCGGGAGGGACGACCGGGGAGCTGTTTTTT.

The sample holds many counts of this clonotype. V gene TRBV7-2 combines with J gene TRBJ1-2; no clear D. The CDR3 spans 12 residues. Germline-derived CDR1 and CDR2 are SGHTA and FQGNSA. Deletions cut 3 bases from V and 4 bases from J, with 6 bases between. CDR3: CASSFQTYGYTF. DNA for the CDR3: TGTGCCAGCAGCTTTCAGACCTATGGCTACACCTTC.

This clonotype showed up just a few times. The chain couples TRBV30 to TRBJ2-7, with D perhaps matching TRBD2 (6 bases). Trimming took off 4 bases at V and 7 bases at J, with 20 bases between the two ends. The CDR3 consists of 14 residues. Germline V gene sequence: CDR1 GTSNPN, CDR2 SVGIG (reference sequence). The CDR3 protein is CAWTRGGTGWEQYF. As DNA, the CDR3 is TGTGCCTGGACCCGCGGAGGGACTGGATGGGAGCAGTACTTC.

This clonotype was found many times. The chain is built from TRBV24-1 and TRBJ1-2; D is possibly TRBD1 (6 bases). CDR3 size: 15 residues. V was cut by 4 bases and J by 4 bases, with 15 bases left in between. Germline V CDR1 and CDR2: KGHDR, SFDVKD. CDR3 nucleotide sequence: TGTGCCACCAGTGAGGGAACCGGGACACCCTATGGCTACACCTTC. It encodes CATSEGTGTPYGYTF.

The rearrangement uses TRBV7-3 and TRBJ2-3; 7 bases are a match to TRBD2. Losses at the gene ends were 3 bases for V and 5 bases for J; bases not matched to a gene: 5. CDR1 is SGHTA, CDR2 FQGTGA, per germline. The CDR3 runs to 14 residues. The CDR3 coding sequence is TGTGCCAGCAGCTTGCCGGGACTAATAGATACGCAGTATTTT. It yields the protein CASSLPGLIDTQYF.

This clonotype was seen a few times. The chain joins TRBV4-2 to TRBJ2-7, with TRBD2 matching 8 bases. V gave up 2 bases and J gave up 0 bases; unmatched junction bases: 6. Germline values: CDR1 LGHNA, CDR2 YNFKEQ. The CDR3 consists of 16 residues. Here the CDR3 DNA reads TGTGCCAGCAGCCAAACGACTAGCGCTAGCTCCTACGAGCAGTACTTC. Translated: CASSQTTSASSYEQYF.

Many counts were recorded for this clonotype. The chain has TRBV28 and TRBJ1-3; no reliable D call. CDR1 is MDHEN, CDR2 SYDVKM, per germline. The CDR3 runs to 15 residues. V was cut by 3 bases and J by 0 bases, with 9 bases left in between. The CDR3 DNA sequence: TGTGCCAGCAGTTTGACACCCTACTCTGGAAACACCATATATTTT. Protein product: CASSLTPYSGNTIYF. Full variable domain (remainder filled in from reference TRBV28 and TRBJ1-3): DVKVTQSSRYLVKRTGEKVFLECVQDMDHENMFWYRQDPGLGLRLIYFSYDVKMKEKGDIPEGYSVSREKKERFSLILESASTNQTSMYLCASSLTPYSGNTIYFGEGSWLTVV.

The rearrangement uses TRBV27 and TRBJ2-1; D is possibly TRBD2 (5 bases). Germline V gene sequence: CDR1 MNHEY, CDR2 SMNVEV (reference sequence). The CDR3 spans 16 residues. Trimming took off 8 bases at V and 2 bases at J, with 19 bases between the two ends. The CDR3 bases are TGTGCCAGCTCTCCACGGGTCCAGCGGACCTACAATGAGCAGTTCTTC. It is translated as CASSPRVQRTYNEQFF.

The table lists this clonotype with many counts. The chain has TRBV7-3 and TRBJ2-6; D is ambiguous. The CDR3 sequence is 17 residues long. Germline V CDR1 and CDR2: SGHTA, FQGTGA. V was clipped by 6 bases and J by 0 bases, with 15 bases between them. The CDR3 region has the DNA TGTGCCAGCAGTCCAGCTTCTCAGGTCTCTGGGGCCAACGTCCTGACTTTC. This sequence encodes CASSPASQVSGANVLTF.

This clonotype was detected only a few times. CDR3 region: CSARRAGALQETQYF. CDR3 coding DNA: TGCAGTGCTAGGAGGGCGGGGGCTCTCCAAGAGACCCAGTACTTC. The chain uses TRBV20-1 and TRBJ2-5; D might be TRBD2 (7 bases). Trimming shortened V by 3 bases and J by 1 base, and 15 bases separated the two germline ends. The CDR3 consists of 15 residues. Germline V gives CDR1 DFQATT, CDR2 SNEGSKA (reference sequence).

The sample holds many counts of this clonotype. The chain recombines TRBV2 with TRBJ2-2; TRBD2 aligns across 10 bases. With V trimmed by 3 bases and J by 5 bases, 3 bases remained unmatched. There are 15 residues in the CDR3. Germline loops: CDR1 SNHLY, CDR2 FYNNEI. DNA for the CDR3: TGTGCCAGCAGTGAGCTAGCGGGAGTGACCGGGGAGCTGTTTTTT. Translation gives CASSELAGVTGELFF. Drawing the rest from reference TRBV2 and TRBJ2-2, the complete variable domain is EPEVTQTPSHQVTQMGQEVILRCVPISNHLYFYWYRQILGQKVEFLVSFYNNEISEKSEIFDDQFSVERPDGSNFTLKIRSTKLEDSAMYFCASSELAGVTGELFFGEGSRLTVL.

This clonotype was observed at least ten times. The chain is built from TRBV28 and TRBJ2-7; TRBD1 matches at 8 bases. Germline loops: CDR1 MDHEN, CDR2 SYDVKM. V lost 3 bases and J lost 7; bases outside the gene matches: 8. This CDR3 contains 14 residues. The CDR3 is CASSFGQGAREQYF. The CDR3 bases are TGTGCCAGCAGTTTTGGTCAGGGGGCGCGTGAGCAGTACTTC.

This clonotype has ten or more counts. The genes are TRBV7-8 and TRBJ2-2; TRBD1 might be the D (5 bases). The CDR3 loop spans 15 amino acids. Germline-derived CDR1 and CDR2 are SGHVS and FQNEAQ. Trimming stripped 5 bases from V and 7 bases from J, with 17 bases between. This CDR3 is CASSPGRVQVGELFF. Here the CDR3 DNA reads TGTGCCAGCAGCCCAGGCAGGGTACAGGTCGGGGAGCTGTTTTTT.

This clonotype was counted ten times or more. This chain links TRBV29-1 with TRBJ1-2; possible D gene TRBD1, 6 bases. This CDR3 has 12 residues. Trimming took 5 bases from V and 4 from J, leaving 11 bases between them. Per the germline V gene, CDR1 is SQVTM and CDR2 is ANQGSEA. This chain's CDR3 is CSVPRGTYGYTF. The DNA of the CDR3 is TGCAGCGTTCCCAGGGGAACCTATGGCTACACCTTC.